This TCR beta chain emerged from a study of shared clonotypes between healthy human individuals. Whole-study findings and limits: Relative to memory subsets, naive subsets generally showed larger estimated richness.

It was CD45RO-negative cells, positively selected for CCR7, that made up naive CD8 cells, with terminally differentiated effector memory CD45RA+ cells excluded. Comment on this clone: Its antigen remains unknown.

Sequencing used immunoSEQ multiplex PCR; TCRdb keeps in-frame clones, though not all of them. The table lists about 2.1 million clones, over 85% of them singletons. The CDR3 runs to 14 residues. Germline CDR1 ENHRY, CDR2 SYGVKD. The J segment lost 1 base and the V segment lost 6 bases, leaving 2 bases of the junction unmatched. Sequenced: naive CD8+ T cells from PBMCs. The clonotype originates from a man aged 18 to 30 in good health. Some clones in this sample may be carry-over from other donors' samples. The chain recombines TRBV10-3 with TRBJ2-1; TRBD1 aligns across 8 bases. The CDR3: CAIRTGVSYNEQFF. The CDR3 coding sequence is TGTGCCATCAGGACAGGGGTATCCTACAATGAGCAGTTCTTC.